What follows are 5 T cell receptor beta chains derived from one specimen sequenced in a study of blood T cell repertoires in COVID-19. The repertoire was sequenced with immunoSEQ multiplex PCR; TCRdb's copy has only in-frame clones and lacks some. The table lists about 64,000 clones, just over 85% of them singletons, with under 4% in the top ten. Sample: peripheral blood. The source is a man over 45 with active COVID-19.

The chain carries TRBV28 and TRBJ1-6; a weak D match, TRBD1 (6 bases). Germline V gene lookup returns CDR1 MDHEN and CDR2 SYDVKM. V lost 2 bases to trimming and J lost 4 bases, with 12 bases between them. The CDR3 is 16 amino acids. The CDR3 reads CASSLPPQGYNSPLHF. The DNA of the CDR3 is TGTGCCAGCAGTTTACCCCCACAGGGATATAATTCACCCCTCCACTTT.

The V gene is TRBV2, the J gene TRBJ2-7, with 10 bases lining up with TRBD1. The germline CDR1 and CDR2 sequences are SNHLY and FYNNEI. The CDR3 is 13 residues long. Unmatched junction bases numbered 5, after V lost 6 bases and J lost 6 bases. CDR3: CASSSGTGVEQYF. CDR3 bases: TGTGCCAGCAGCTCCGGGACAGGGGTCGAGCAGTACTTC.

This clone was seen a single time. The chain joins TRBV7-9 to TRBJ2-7, with TRBD2 identical over 8 bases. In germline, CDR1 is SEHNR, CDR2 FQNEAQ (reference sequence). The CDR3 runs to 16 residues. Losses at the gene ends were 5 bases for V and 6 bases for J; bases not matched to a gene: 15. The CDR3: CASSGSSGLEPSEQYF. In nucleotides, the CDR3 is TGTGCCAGCAGCGGCTCTTCGGGACTAGAGCCTTCCGAGCAGTACTTC.

The rearrangement uses TRBV13 and TRBJ2-3, with 8 bases fitting TRBD2. V shed 5 bases and J 2 bases; nucleotides not matched to a gene: 3. CDR1 PRHDT and CDR2 FYEKMQ come from the germline V gene (reference sequence). The CDR3 is 14 residues long. CDR3 sequence reads: CASSTSGLTDTQYF. CDR3 in DNA: TGTGCCAGCAGCACTAGCGGACTCACAGATACGCAGTATTTT.

This clone appeared once. The chain employs TRBV3-1 (or the pseudogene TRBV3-2) and TRBJ2-1; 15 nucleotides align to TRBD2. In germline, CDR1 is LGHDT, CDR2 YNNKEL (reference sequence). V trimming: 5 bases; J trimming: 9 bases; junction bases outside the gene matches: 2. This CDR3 is 14 amino acids long. In DNA, the CDR3 is TGTGCCAGCAGCGGACTAGCGGGAGGGGGTGAGCAGTTCTTC. As protein: CASSGLAGGGEQFF.